These 25 T cell receptor beta chains share one sample of origin, sequenced in a study of T-cell reconstitution after alpha-beta-depleted transplantation in children. Library preparation (for TCRbeta) was performed with unique molecular identifiers. TCRdb passed the PCR reads through MiXCR, listing each CDR3 protein once. Of around 200,000 distinct CDR3 sequences listed, approximately 6.8% are singletons. The sample was PBMCs from the stem cell graft donor, taken from the stem cell graft. These receptors were taken from a human donor who donated a stem cell graft to a child with Wiskott-Aldrich syndrome.

The sample holds many counts of this clonotype. The V and J genes are TRBV20-1 and TRBJ1-1; maybe TRBD1 (5 bases). CDR1 and CDR2 (germline): DFQATT, SNEGSKA (reference sequence). V lost 1 base to trimming and J lost 5 bases, with 8 bases between them. This CDR3 is 12 amino acids long. CDR3 in DNA: TGCAGTGCTAGAGGACAGCAGACTGAAGCTTTCTTT. Translation: CSARGQQTEAFF.

This clonotype appeared many times. The CDR3 DNA follows: TGCAGTGCTAGCCGGGACAGCCATCAGCCCCAGCATTTT. This codes for CSASRDSHQPQHF. The chain carries TRBV20-1 and TRBJ1-5, with 7 positions matching TRBD1. Trimming at V came to 3 bases and at J to 5 bases, leaving 4 bases not matched to a gene. CDR3 size: 13 residues. Germline V gives CDR1 DFQATT, CDR2 SNEGSKA (reference sequence).

This clonotype showed up just a few times. The chain combines TRBV20-1 with TRBJ2-7, with 7 nucleotides matching TRBD2. Germline CDR1 is DFQATT and CDR2 is SNEGSKA (reference sequence). This CDR3 contains 12 residues. V was pared by 7 bases and J by 2 bases, with 5 bases of the junction left unmatched. Here the CDR3 reads CSVKGTTYEQYF. CDR3 bases: TGCAGTGTTAAGGGGACTACCTACGAGCAGTACTTC.

This clonotype came up a few times. The chain combines TRBV7-2 with TRBJ2-7, with D maybe TRBD2 (5 bases). The CDR3 spans 13 residues. Trimming left V 1 base short and J 5 bases short, with 9 bases between. Germline V gene sequence: CDR1 SGHTA, CDR2 FQGNSA. The CDR3 region is CASSLGTVDEQYF. CDR3 sequence (DNA): TGTGCCAGCAGCTTAGGGACTGTGGACGAGCAGTACTTC.

The sample holds many counts of this clonotype. The chain carries TRBV7-8 and TRBJ1-2; tentative D call: TRBD1 (6 bases). V lost 6 bases, J lost 1 base, and 12 bases lay in between. The germline V gene has CDR1 SGHVS and CDR2 FQNEAQ. The CDR3 is made up of 14 amino acids. In DNA form, the CDR3 reads TGTGCCAGCAGGCCGGACAGTAGTAACTATGGCTACACCTTC. The encoded protein is CASRPDSSNYGYTF.

This clonotype was observed a handful of times. The V gene is TRBV15, the J gene TRBJ2-3, with 9 bases aligning to TRBD1. Trimming removed 2 bases from V and 5 bases from J; junction bases left unmatched: 8. This CDR3 is built from 16 residues. Germline values: CDR1 LNHNV, CDR2 YYDKDF (reference sequence). CDR3 nucleotides: TGTGCCACCAGCAGACGAGGACAGGGGCAGAGAGATACGCAGTATTTT. Amino acid sequence: CATSRRGQGQRDTQYF.

The chain links TRBV14 to TRBJ1-2, with unresolved D. This CDR3 is 16 amino acids long. Trimming cost V 0 bases and J 3 bases, with 14 bases left between them. Germline CDR1 SGHDN, CDR2 FVKESK. The DNA of the CDR3 is TGTGCCAGCAGCCAAGACTACAGCCGATTCTACTATGGCTACACCTTC. Translation gives CASSQDYSRFYYGYTF.

V is TRBV24-1 and J is TRBJ2-3; possible D gene TRBD1, 5 bases. Trimming shortened V by 3 bases and J by 2 bases, and 11 bases separated the two germline ends. The CDR3 runs to 15 residues. CDR1 and CDR2 (germline): KGHDR, SFDVKD. CDR3: CATSDTLGVTDTQYF. CDR3 bases: TGTGCCACCAGTGATACCCTAGGGGTCACAGATACGCAGTATTTT.

This clonotype was counted at least ten times. The chain employs TRBV5-1 and TRBJ2-5; 11 bases align to TRBD1. The CDR3 covers 15 residues. Germline CDR1 SGHRS, CDR2 YFSETQ. V was clipped by 0 bases and J by 3 bases; unmatched bases: 1. The CDR3 region has the DNA TGCGCCAGCAGCTTGGGGGACAGGGGGGAAGAGACCCAGTACTTC. Protein sequence: CASSLGDRGEETQYF.

At least ten counts were recorded for this clonotype. CDR3 protein: CASSQVPTGVRDEQYF. In DNA, the CDR3 is TGCGCCAGCAGCCAAGTCCCCACAGGGGTAAGGGACGAGCAGTACTTC. The rearrangement links TRBV4-1 to TRBJ2-7; 7 bases match TRBD1. Germline trimming cut 1 base from V and 5 bases from J; bases unmatched to any gene: 11. The germline V gene has CDR1 MGHRA and CDR2 YSYEKL. This CDR3 is built from 16 residues.

V is TRBV18 and J is TRBJ2-7, with unresolved D. V lost 3 bases and J lost 5, with 11 bases in between. CDR1 and CDR2 from the germline V gene are KGHSH and LQKENI. The CDR3 runs 13 residues. CDR3 bases: TGTGCCAGCTCACCCGGTGTCGTTGACGAGCAGTACTTC. Protein: CASSPGVVDEQYF.

This clonotype was detected ten times or more. The chain is built from TRBV12-3 or TRBV12-4 and TRBJ2-7; D gene unclear. V lost 0 bases, J lost 5 bases, and 14 bases lay in between. CDR3 length equals 15 residues. DNA of the CDR3: TGTGCCAGCAGTTTAGCAGGGAAGGGTTGGAACGAGCAGTACTTC. Amino acids: CASSLAGKGWNEQYF.

In its sample, this clonotype was seen many times. V usage is TRBV4-3 and J usage is TRBJ2-1; D is possibly TRBD1 (6 bases). The germline V gene has CDR1 LGHNA and CDR2 YSLEER. V gave up 0 bases and J gave up 1 base, with 7 bases separating them. This CDR3 is 15 amino acids long. The CDR3 DNA is TGCGCCAGCAGCCAAGATCAGGGGTCCTACAATGAGCAGTTCTTC. It is translated as CASSQDQGSYNEQFF.

In this sample, this clonotype turned up many times. The CDR3 sequence is CAINSVGETQYF. The CDR3 bases are TGTGCCATCAACTCGGTAGGAGAGACCCAGTACTTC. The chain joins TRBV10-3 to TRBJ2-5; D call uncertain. The germline V and J ends were trimmed by 7 bases and 4 bases, with 10 bases remaining between them. The CDR3 length is 12 residues. Looked up from germline, CDR1 is ENHRY and CDR2 is SYGVKD.

This CDR3 reads CASSFGVSSGAYEQYF. CDR3 nucleotides: TGCGCCAGCAGCTTTGGTGTCTCTAGCGGGGCCTACGAGCAGTACTTC. This chain joins TRBV5-1 and TRBJ2-7; 9 nucleotides agree with TRBD2. CDR3 length: 16 amino acids. J gave up 2 bases and V 2 bases, and 8 bases lay outside the gene matches. In germline, CDR1 is SGHRS, CDR2 YFSETQ.

The chain recombines TRBV14 with TRBJ1-4, with 9 bases fitting TRBD1. The germline CDR1 and CDR2 sequences are SGHDN and FVKESK. The CDR3 is 16 amino acids. Trimming cost V 0 bases and J 8 bases; bases outside gene matches: 7. The CDR3 reads CASSQDRNRGREKLFF. The DNA for the CDR3 is TGTGCCAGCAGCCAAGATAGGAACAGGGGGCGCGAAAAACTGTTTTTT.

This clonotype was counted many times. J is TRBJ2-1 and V is TRBV9, with 9 bases identical to TRBD2. The CDR3 has 15 residues. V shed 2 bases and J 6 bases; nucleotides not matched to a gene: 6. Germline V CDR1 and CDR2: SGDLS, YYNGEE. CDR3 amino acids: CASSVASGALNEQFF. The CDR3 coding sequence is TGTGCCAGCAGCGTCGCTAGCGGGGCCCTCAATGAGCAGTTCTTC.

This clonotype was counted a few times. This sequence joins TRBV5-1 and TRBJ1-2; D is uncertain. Trimming stripped 4 bases from V and 6 bases from J, with 13 bases between. The CDR3 consists of 13 residues. Germline V gene data show CDR1 as SGHRS and CDR2 as YFSETQ. For the CDR3, the DNA is TGCGCCAGCAGCCAGGACCGGGTTGATGGCTACACCTTC. This sequence encodes CASSQDRVDGYTF.

There are many counts of this clonotype. This sequence joins TRBV20-1 and TRBJ2-7, with 11 positions matching TRBD1. Germline loops: CDR1 DFQATT, CDR2 SNEGSKA (reference sequence). V was pared by 0 bases and J by 6 bases, with 10 bases of the junction left unmatched. This CDR3 has 16 amino acids. The CDR3 loop reads CSARDSAGGTGGEQYF. Here the CDR3 DNA reads TGCAGTGCTAGAGATAGCGCAGGGGGGACAGGGGGCGAGCAGTACTTC.

The J gene is TRBJ1-2, the V gene TRBV18, with a weak D call TRBD1 (5 bases). Trimming removed 4 bases at V and 3 bases at J, with 15 bases between. The CDR3 is 15 amino acids. Germline V gives CDR1 KGHSH, CDR2 LQKENI. CDR3 coding DNA: TGTGCCAGCTCACAAGGTATCGACAGTTACTATGGCTACACCTTC. Its protein is CASSQGIDSYYGYTF.

This clonotype came up a few times. V usage is TRBV9 and J usage is TRBJ2-1; TRBD2 aligns across 12 bases. The CDR3 has 15 amino acids. Germline trimming cut 6 bases from V and 3 bases from J; bases unmatched to any gene: 4. Germline V gene data show CDR1 as SGDLS and CDR2 as YYNGEE. The CDR3 region has the DNA TGTGCCAGCACACCGACTAGCGGGAGCTACAATGAGCAGTTCTTC. Translation: CASTPTSGSYNEQFF.

In this sample, this clonotype turned up many times. V is TRBV6-5 and J is TRBJ2-7; 7 bases match TRBD1. CDR3 length: 14 amino acids. Losses at the gene ends were 5 bases for V and 0 bases for J; bases not matched to a gene: 4. Germline CDR1 is MNHEY and CDR2 is SVGAGI. CDR3: CASSPRDSSYEQYF. For the CDR3, the DNA is TGTGCCAGCAGTCCACGGGACAGCTCCTACGAGCAGTACTTC.

Many counts were recorded for this clonotype. The CDR3 region is CASSLGQGGDFYEQYF. CDR3 nucleotides: TGTGCCAGCAGTTTAGGGCAGGGTGGGGACTTCTACGAGCAGTACTTC. The chain employs TRBV6-5 and TRBJ2-7, with D perhaps matching TRBD2 (6 bases). Germline CDR1 MNHEY, CDR2 SVGAGI. CDR3 size: 16 residues. The V end was cut by 4 bases, the J end by 3 bases, with 19 bases between.

This clonotype was seen a few times. The chain has TRBV3-1 and TRBJ2-7; 7 nucleotides align to TRBD1. The V and J ends lost 0 bases and 6 bases, in that order; junction bases with no gene match: 14. Germline CDR1 and CDR2: LGHDT and YNNKEL (reference sequence). The CDR3 runs to 17 residues. The CDR3 region is CASSQDTAGRGSIEQYF. CDR3 nucleotide sequence: TGTGCCAGCAGCCAAGATACCGCAGGCAGGGGGTCCATCGAGCAGTACTTC.

This clonotype showed up many times. The V call is TRBV27, the J call TRBJ2-3, with 9 nucleotides matching TRBD2. The CDR3 is 15 amino acids. In germline, CDR1 is MNHEY, CDR2 SMNVEV (reference sequence). V trimming: 4 bases; J trimming: 7 bases; junction bases outside the gene matches: 9. CDR3 DNA sequence: TGTGCCAGCAGTTCCGGCCTAGCGGGGCTAAATACGCAGTATTTT. As protein: CASSSGLAGLNTQYF.